This T cell receptor beta chain emerged from a study of vaccination and CD4 T cells after COVID-19. Study background: Four females and six males made up the convalescents, with two Hispanic. General observations from the study: Looking at convalescent patients, 304 of their 307 vaccine-specific clones were spike mono-reactive. The analysis of convalescent patients involved relatively few individuals and lacked early post-infection timepoints.

On this clonotype: The antigen remains unidentified.

The CDR3 length is 11 residues. Germline CDR1 and CDR2: MNHEY and SMNVEV (reference sequence). MiXCR, run by TCRdb on the PCR reads, gives a single entry per CDR3 protein. The table has fewer than 20,000 distinct CDR3 sequences, approximately 60% seen once; the top ten hold approximately 1.2%. The clonotype originates from a human donor who had recovered from COVID-19. This sample comprised CD4+ T cells from blood, obtained after SARS-CoV-2 vaccination. The chain combines TRBV27 with TRBJ2-3; D gene ambiguous. DNA for the CDR3: TGTGCTTCGCTGGCGATGGATACGCAGTATTTT. Translating gives CASLAMDTQYF.